These 23 T cell receptor beta chains originate from one sample sequenced in a study of blood T cells in healthy people across ages. Together with a sample-barcoded 5' primer, a J-beta primer mix was included in a second PCR lasting about 6 to 11 cycles. MiXCR, applied by TCRdb to the 5' RACE reads, yields one record per CDR3 protein. The table records about 620,000 distinct CDR3 sequences, approximately 21% of them present only once. Material for sequencing was blood. The receptors were sampled from a man aged 70 or older in good health.

This chain's CDR3 is CASSLIGAGGELFF. For the CDR3, the DNA is TGTGCCAGCAGCTTAATAGGGGCTGGCGGGGAGCTGTTTTTT. This chain joins TRBV7-3 and TRBJ2-2; a possible D gene is TRBD1 (5 bases). CDR3 length equals 14 residues. The V end lost 1 base, the J end lost 7 bases, and 10 bases lay between the germline ends. Germline V gene sequence: CDR1 SGHTA, CDR2 FQGTGA.

This clonotype has a handful of counts. The V and J genes are TRBV20-1 and TRBJ1-1, with a weak D call TRBD1 (5 bases). This CDR3 has 12 amino acids. Germline CDR1 reads DFQATT; CDR2 reads SNEGSKA (reference sequence). The germline V and J ends were trimmed by 7 bases and 4 bases, with 13 bases remaining between them. CDR3 coding DNA: TGCAGTGGGGGGAGGAGTCCCACTGAAGCTTTCTTT. Protein product: CSGGRSPTEAFF.

This clonotype was seen a handful of times. The chain couples TRBV28 to TRBJ2-2, with D maybe TRBD1 (5 bases). This CDR3 contains 14 residues. From germline, CDR1 is MDHEN and CDR2 SYDVKM. Deletions cut 10 bases from V and 2 bases from J, with 14 bases between. CDR3 sequence (DNA): TGTGCCACTCTATCCGGACATAACACCGGGGAGCTGTTTTTT. Translating it yields CATLSGHNTGELFF.

This clonotype was seen a few times. The V gene is TRBV12-3 or TRBV12-4, the J gene TRBJ2-7; 8 positions match TRBD2. The CDR3 consists of 15 residues. Germline trimming cut 6 bases from V and 2 bases from J; bases unmatched to any gene: 9. The CDR3 loop is CASSSSGSKTYEQYF. The CDR3, as DNA: TGTGCCAGCAGCTCCAGCGGGAGCAAGACCTACGAGCAGTACTTC.

Only a few counts were recorded for this clonotype. This rearrangement joins TRBV6-1 to TRBJ1-1; D remains ambiguous. Germline V gene sequence: CDR1 MNHNS, CDR2 SASEGT. The V end was cut by 2 bases, the J end by 1 base, with 8 bases between. This CDR3 region has 14 residues. CDR3 nucleotides: TGTGCCAGCAGTGAATCGGGAGGGAACACTGAAGCTTTCTTT. The encoded protein is CASSESGGNTEAFF.

A few counts support this clonotype. The chain recombines TRBV11-2 with TRBJ2-5; 7 bases match TRBD1. The CDR3 spans 14 residues. V was pared by 3 bases and J by 2 bases, with 3 bases of the junction left unmatched. The V gene's germline CDR1 is SGHAT and CDR2 FQNNGV. The CDR3 is CASSLGTEQETQYF. DNA of the CDR3: TGTGCCAGCAGCTTGGGGACAGAGCAAGAGACCCAGTACTTC. Combining the CDR3 with reference TRBV11-2 and TRBJ2-5 gives the whole variable domain EAGVAQSPRYKIIEKRQSVAFWCNPISGHATLYWYQQILGQGPKLLIQFQNNGVVDDSQLPKDRFSAERLKGVDSTLKIQPAKLEDSAVYLCASSLGTEQETQYFGPGTRLLVL.

The genes are TRBV20-1 and TRBJ2-5, with D possibly TRBD2 on 7 matching bases. The CDR3 sequence is 16 residues long. V was clipped by 0 bases and J by 5 bases, with 19 bases between them. Germline V gene sequence: CDR1 DFQATT, CDR2 SNEGSKA (reference sequence). This CDR3 reads CSARDPGGRLTETQYF. The CDR3 nucleotides read TGCAGTGCTAGAGATCCGGGGGGCAGGTTAACGGAGACCCAGTACTTC.

This clonotype has just a few counts. V gene TRBV20-1 combines with J gene TRBJ2-1; 12 bases agree with TRBD2. The junction had 7 bases not matched to a gene; V was cut back by 1 base and J by 9 bases. Germline CDR1 reads DFQATT; CDR2 reads SNEGSKA (reference sequence). The CDR3 spans 15 residues. CDR3 region: CSARVRLAGGLEQFF. CDR3 DNA sequence: TGCAGTGCTAGAGTGCGGCTAGCGGGAGGGCTTGAGCAGTTCTTC.

This clonotype was counted a few times. The genes are TRBV20-1 and TRBJ2-1, with 8 bases that match TRBD2. The CDR3 is 14 residues long. The germline V gene encodes CDR1 DFQATT and CDR2 SNEGSKA (reference sequence). J gave up 8 bases and V 3 bases, and 9 bases lay outside the gene matches. In DNA form, the CDR3 reads TGCAGTGCTAGCGGATTAGCGGGACCCGATGAGCAGTTCTTC. Amino acids: CSASGLAGPDEQFF.

This clonotype was seen a few times. This rearrangement joins TRBV20-1 to TRBJ2-7, with 15 bases lining up with TRBD2. CDR1 and CDR2 (germline): DFQATT, SNEGSKA (reference sequence). With 5 bases clipped from V and 2 bases from J, the junction kept 7 bases outside the gene matches. The CDR3 contains 16 residues. In DNA form, the CDR3 reads TGCAGTGCTTTGGGACTAGCGGGAGGTCGGCCCTACGAGCAGTACTTC. Translation gives CSALGLAGGRPYEQYF.

This clonotype was seen a handful of times. J is TRBJ2-3 and V is TRBV5-6; 8 positions agree with TRBD2. J lost 6 bases, V lost 1 base, and 7 bases had no gene match. The CDR3 sequence is 15 residues long. Germline V gene data show CDR1 as SGHDT and CDR2 as YYEEEE. The CDR3 DNA follows: TGTGCCAGCAGCTTGACAGCGGGAGCGTCCGATACGCAGTATTTT. Its translation is CASSLTAGASDTQYF.

V usage is TRBV4-3 and J usage is TRBJ2-7, with D unclear. Germline V gene lookup returns CDR1 LGHNA and CDR2 YSLEER. The CDR3 is made up of 13 amino acids. The germline V and J ends were trimmed by 0 bases and 12 bases, with 15 bases remaining between them. CDR3 residues: CASSQEVAEGRYF. The CDR3 DNA sequence: TGCGCCAGCAGCCAAGAGGTGGCGGAAGGTCGGTACTTC.

In this sample, this clonotype turned up a few times. The chain joins TRBV20-1 to TRBJ2-3, with 9 bases matching TRBD1. The germline CDR1 and CDR2 sequences are DFQATT and SNEGSKA (reference sequence). This CDR3 region has 13 residues. The V segment lost 5 bases and the J segment 5 bases; nucleotides outside the gene matches: 5. The CDR3 loop is CSALWTGEDTQYF. DNA for the CDR3: TGCAGTGCTTTATGGACAGGGGAAGATACGCAGTATTTT.

This clonotype was counted ten times or more. The rearrangement joins TRBV28 to TRBJ2-3, with TRBD2 matching 11 bases. The CDR3 loop spans 16 amino acids. The junction had 2 bases not matched to a gene; V was cut back by 2 bases and J by 1 base. From germline, CDR1 is MDHEN and CDR2 SYDVKM. DNA of the CDR3: TGTGCCAGCAGTTTAGGGGGACTAGCGGGCACAGATACGCAGTATTTT. Translating it yields CASSLGGLAGTDTQYF.

The chain uses TRBV5-1 and TRBJ2-7; 11 bases map to TRBD2. The junction had 5 bases not matched to a gene; V was cut back by 0 bases and J by 3 bases. The CDR3 has 16 amino acids. Germline V gene data show CDR1 as SGHRS and CDR2 as YFSETQ. The CDR3 bases are TGCGCCAGCAGCTTGGTCCTAGCGGGGGGAAACTACGAGCAGTACTTC. It is translated as CASSLVLAGGNYEQYF.

This clonotype has at least ten counts. At one boundary the junction diverges from the germline segment, which might be a read error. The V call is TRBV7-2, the J call TRBJ2-7, with 7 positions matching TRBD2. The CDR3 loop spans 14 amino acids. Germline CDR1 is SGHTA and CDR2 is FQGNSA. The CDR3 region is CASSLGGRGYEQYF. As DNA, the CDR3 is TGTGCCAGCAGTTTAGGTGGGAGGGGATACGAGCAGTACTTC.

The chain is built from TRBV7-8 and TRBJ2-3; D ambiguous. The CDR3 sequence is 12 residues long. Germline CDR1 is SGHVS and CDR2 is FQNEAQ. Trimming took 7 bases from V and 0 from J, leaving 5 bases between them. DNA of the CDR3: TGTGCCAGCAACCCCAGCACAGATACGCAGTATTTT. As protein: CASNPSTDTQYF.

The V and J genes are TRBV7-2 and TRBJ1-3; no firm D call. Germline CDR1 SGHTA, CDR2 FQGNSA. The CDR3 is made up of 13 amino acids. Trimming took 1 base from V and 7 from J, leaving 8 bases between them. CDR3 residues: CASSLVTANTIYF. The CDR3 nucleotides read TGTGCCAGCAGCTTAGTTACAGCCAACACCATATATTTT.

This clonotype came up a few times. This may be a read error, as it is one base from a much larger clone. The CDR3 is CASSSARHREAQYF. For the CDR3, the DNA is TGTGCCAGCAGCTCCGCGAGGCACAGAGAAGCGCAGTACTTC. The chain employs TRBV11-2 and TRBJ2-7; D not resolved. The V gene's germline CDR1 is SGHAT and CDR2 FQNNGV. V lost 4 bases to trimming and J lost 9 bases, with 19 bases between them. The CDR3 totals 14 residues.

This clonotype was found a few times. The chain couples TRBV15 to TRBJ1-4; D might be TRBD1 (5 bases). From germline, CDR1 is LNHNV and CDR2 YYDKDF (reference sequence). CDR3 length: 15 residues. V was cut by 5 bases and J by 5 bases, with 15 bases left in between. CDR3 in DNA: TGTGCCACCAGCTCCAGGGTGGGATTAAATGAAAAACTGTTTTTT. This codes for CATSSRVGLNEKLFF.

A few counts support this clonotype. The J gene is TRBJ2-3, the V gene TRBV3-1; 15 positions agree with TRBD2. The V gene end was trimmed by 4 bases and the J gene end by 4 bases; junction bases not matched to a gene: 6. In germline, CDR1 is LGHDT, CDR2 YNNKEL (reference sequence). CDR3 length equals 17 residues. CDR3 sequence reads: CASSRLRTSGRADTQYF. The CDR3, as DNA: TGTGCCAGCAGCCGACTTCGGACTAGCGGGAGGGCAGATACGCAGTATTTT.

This chain uses TRBV11-2 with TRBJ2-5; D is possibly TRBD1 (5 bases). The DNA end is a closer match to TRBJ2-7, so the J assignment may be wrong. Germline CDR1 SGHAT, CDR2 FQNNGV. The CDR3 covers 15 residues. The CDR3 here is CASSSGAGMSYEQYF. CDR3 nucleotides: TGTGCCAGCAGCTCTGGGGCAGGGATGTCCTACGAGCAGTACTTC.

The rearrangement links TRBV20-1 to TRBJ1-1; D is ambiguous. This CDR3 spans 11 amino acids. V was cut by 2 bases and J by 3 bases, with 4 bases left in between. The germline gives CDR1 DFQATT, CDR2 SNEGSKA (reference sequence). The DNA for the CDR3 is TGCAGTGCTAGATGGGACACTGAAGCTTTCTTT. Its protein is CSARWDTEAFF.